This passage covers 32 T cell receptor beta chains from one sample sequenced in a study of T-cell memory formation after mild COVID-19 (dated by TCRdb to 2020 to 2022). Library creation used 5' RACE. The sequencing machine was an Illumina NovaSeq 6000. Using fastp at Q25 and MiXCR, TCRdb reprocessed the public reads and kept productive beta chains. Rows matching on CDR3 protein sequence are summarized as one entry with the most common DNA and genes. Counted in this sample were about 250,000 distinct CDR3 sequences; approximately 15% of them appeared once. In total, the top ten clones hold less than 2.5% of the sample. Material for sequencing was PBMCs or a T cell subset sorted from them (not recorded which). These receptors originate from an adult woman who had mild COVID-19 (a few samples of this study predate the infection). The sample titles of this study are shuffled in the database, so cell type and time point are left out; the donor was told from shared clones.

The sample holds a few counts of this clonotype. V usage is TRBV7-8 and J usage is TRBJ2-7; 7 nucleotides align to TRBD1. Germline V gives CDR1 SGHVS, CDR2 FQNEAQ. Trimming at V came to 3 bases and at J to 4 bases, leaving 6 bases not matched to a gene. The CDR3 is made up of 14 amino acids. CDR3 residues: CASSLVQGSYEQYF. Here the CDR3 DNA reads TGTGCCAGCAGCTTGGTACAGGGGTCTTACGAGCAGTACTTC.

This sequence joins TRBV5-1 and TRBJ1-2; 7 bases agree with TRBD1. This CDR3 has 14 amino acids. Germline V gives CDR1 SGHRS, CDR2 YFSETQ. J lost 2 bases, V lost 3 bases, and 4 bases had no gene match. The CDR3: CASSWRQGNYGYTF. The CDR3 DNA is TGCGCCAGCAGCTGGCGACAGGGAAACTATGGCTACACCTTC.

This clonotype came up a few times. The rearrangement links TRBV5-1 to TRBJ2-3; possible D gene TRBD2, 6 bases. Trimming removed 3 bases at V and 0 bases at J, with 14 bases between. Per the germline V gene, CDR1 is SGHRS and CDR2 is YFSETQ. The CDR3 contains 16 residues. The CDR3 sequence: CASSSDGGLSTDTQYF. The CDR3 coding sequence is TGCGCCAGCAGCTCTGATGGGGGACTTAGCACAGATACGCAGTATTTT.

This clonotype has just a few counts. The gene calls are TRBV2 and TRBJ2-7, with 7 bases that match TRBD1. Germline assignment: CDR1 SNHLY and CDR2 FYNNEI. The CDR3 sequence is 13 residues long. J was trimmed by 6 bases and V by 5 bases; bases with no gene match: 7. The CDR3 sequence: CASSLGTVAEQYF. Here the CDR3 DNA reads TGTGCCAGCAGTCTTGGGACAGTAGCCGAGCAGTACTTC.

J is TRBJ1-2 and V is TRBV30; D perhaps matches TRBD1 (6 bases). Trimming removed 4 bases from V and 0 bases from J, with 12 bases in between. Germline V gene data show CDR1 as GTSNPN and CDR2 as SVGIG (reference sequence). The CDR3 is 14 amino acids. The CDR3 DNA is TGTGCCTGGAAGGGGGTGGCAGCTAACTATGGCTACACCTTC. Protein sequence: CAWKGVAANYGYTF.

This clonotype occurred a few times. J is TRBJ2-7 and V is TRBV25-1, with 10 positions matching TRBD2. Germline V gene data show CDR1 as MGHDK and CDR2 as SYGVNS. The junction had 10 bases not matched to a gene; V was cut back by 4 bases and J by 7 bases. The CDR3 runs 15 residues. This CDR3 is CASSASSGRAGEQYF. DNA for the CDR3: TGTGCCAGCAGTGCCTCGAGCGGGAGGGCGGGAGAGCAGTACTTC.

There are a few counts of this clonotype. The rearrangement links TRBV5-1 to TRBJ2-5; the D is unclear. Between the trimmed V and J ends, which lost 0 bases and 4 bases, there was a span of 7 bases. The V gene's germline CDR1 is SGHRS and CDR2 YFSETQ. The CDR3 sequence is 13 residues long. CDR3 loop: CASSLAEIETQYF. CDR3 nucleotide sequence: TGCGCCAGCAGCTTGGCCGAAATAGAGACCCAGTACTTC.

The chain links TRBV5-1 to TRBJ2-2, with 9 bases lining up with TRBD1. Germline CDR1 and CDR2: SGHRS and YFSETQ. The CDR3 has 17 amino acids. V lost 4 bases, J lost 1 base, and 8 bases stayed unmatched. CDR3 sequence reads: CASSPPRDRENTGELFF. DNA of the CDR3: TGCGCCAGCAGCCCGCCCCGGGACAGGGAGAACACCGGGGAGCTGTTTTTT.

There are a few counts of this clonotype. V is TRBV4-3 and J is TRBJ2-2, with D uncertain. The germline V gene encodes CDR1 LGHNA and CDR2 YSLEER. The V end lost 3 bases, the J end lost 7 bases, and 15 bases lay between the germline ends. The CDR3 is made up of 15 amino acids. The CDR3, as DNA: TGCGCCAGCAGCCAGGAAGGGCCGGCCGGCGGGGAGCTGTTTTTT. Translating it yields CASSQEGPAGGELFF.

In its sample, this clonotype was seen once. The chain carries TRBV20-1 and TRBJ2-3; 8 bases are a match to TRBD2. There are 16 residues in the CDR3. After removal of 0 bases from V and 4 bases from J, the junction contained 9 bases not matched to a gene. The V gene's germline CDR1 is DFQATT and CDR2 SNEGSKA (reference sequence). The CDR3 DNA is TGCAGTGCTAGAGATAGGTTAGCGGGAACCTCAGATACGCAGTATTTT. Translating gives CSARDRLAGTSDTQYF.

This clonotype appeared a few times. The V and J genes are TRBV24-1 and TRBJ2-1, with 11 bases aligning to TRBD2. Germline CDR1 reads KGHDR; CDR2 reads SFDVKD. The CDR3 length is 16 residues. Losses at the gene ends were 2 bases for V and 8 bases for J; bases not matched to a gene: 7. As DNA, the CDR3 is TGTGCCACCAGTGATTACGCTAGCGGGGGGACGTATGAGCAGTTCTTC. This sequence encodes CATSDYASGGTYEQFF.

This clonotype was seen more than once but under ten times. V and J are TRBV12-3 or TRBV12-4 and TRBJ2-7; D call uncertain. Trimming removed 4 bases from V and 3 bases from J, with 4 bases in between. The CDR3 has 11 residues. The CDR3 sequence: CASSWDYEQYF. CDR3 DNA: TGTGCCAGCAGTTGGGACTACGAGCAGTACTTC.

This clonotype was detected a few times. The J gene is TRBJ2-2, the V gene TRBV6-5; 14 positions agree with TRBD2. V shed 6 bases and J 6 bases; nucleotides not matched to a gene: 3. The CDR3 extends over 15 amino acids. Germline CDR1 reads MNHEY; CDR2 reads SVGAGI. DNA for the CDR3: TGTGCCAGCAGACCGACTAGCGGGGGGGCCGGGGAGCTGTTTTTT. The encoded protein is CASRPTSGGAGELFF.

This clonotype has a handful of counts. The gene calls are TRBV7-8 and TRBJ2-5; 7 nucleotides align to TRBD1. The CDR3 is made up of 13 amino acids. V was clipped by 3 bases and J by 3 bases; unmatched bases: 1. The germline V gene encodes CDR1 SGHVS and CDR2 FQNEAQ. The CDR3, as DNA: TGTGCCAGCAGCTTTGACAGGGAAGAGACCCAGTACTTC. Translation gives CASSFDREETQYF.

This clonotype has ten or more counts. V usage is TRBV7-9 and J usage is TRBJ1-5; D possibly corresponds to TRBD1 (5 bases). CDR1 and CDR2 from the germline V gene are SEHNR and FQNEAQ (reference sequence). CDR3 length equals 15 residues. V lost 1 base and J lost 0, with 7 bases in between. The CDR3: CASSLDRYSNQPQHF. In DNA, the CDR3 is TGTGCCAGCAGCTTAGACAGGTATAGCAATCAGCCCCAGCATTTT.

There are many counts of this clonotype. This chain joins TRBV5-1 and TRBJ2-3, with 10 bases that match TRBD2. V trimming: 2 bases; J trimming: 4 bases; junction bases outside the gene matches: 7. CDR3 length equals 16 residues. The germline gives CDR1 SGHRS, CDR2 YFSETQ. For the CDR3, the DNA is TGCGCCAGCAGCTTACCTAGCGGGAGATCTGCAGATACGCAGTATTTT. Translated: CASSLPSGRSADTQYF. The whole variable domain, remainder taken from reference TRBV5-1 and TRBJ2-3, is KAGVTQTPRYLIKTRGQQVTLSCSPISGHRSVSWYQQTPGQGLQFLFEYFSETQRNKGNFPGRFSGRQFSNSRSEMNVSTLELGDSALYLCASSLPSGRSADTQYFGPGTRLTVL.

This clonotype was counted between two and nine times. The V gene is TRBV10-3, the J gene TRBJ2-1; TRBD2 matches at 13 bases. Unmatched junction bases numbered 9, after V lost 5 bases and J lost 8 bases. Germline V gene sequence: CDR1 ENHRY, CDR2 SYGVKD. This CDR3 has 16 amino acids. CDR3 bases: TGTGCCATCAGTCTTGGACTAGCGGGGGACGGCGATGAGCAGTTCTTC. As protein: CAISLGLAGDGDEQFF.

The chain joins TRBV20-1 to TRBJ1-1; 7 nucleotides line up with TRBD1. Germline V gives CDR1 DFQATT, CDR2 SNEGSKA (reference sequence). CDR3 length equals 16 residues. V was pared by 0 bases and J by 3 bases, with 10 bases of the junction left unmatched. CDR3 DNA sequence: TGCAGTGCTAGAGATATGAGGGGGCTCGCGGACACTGAAGCTTTCTTT. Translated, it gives CSARDMRGLADTEAFF.

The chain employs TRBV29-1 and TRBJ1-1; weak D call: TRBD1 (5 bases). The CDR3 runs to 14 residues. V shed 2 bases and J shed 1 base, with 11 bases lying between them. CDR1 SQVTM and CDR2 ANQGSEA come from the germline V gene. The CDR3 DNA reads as TGCAGCGTTGAACGCGGGGCGGAGAACACTGAAGCTTTCTTT. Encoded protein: CSVERGAENTEAFF.

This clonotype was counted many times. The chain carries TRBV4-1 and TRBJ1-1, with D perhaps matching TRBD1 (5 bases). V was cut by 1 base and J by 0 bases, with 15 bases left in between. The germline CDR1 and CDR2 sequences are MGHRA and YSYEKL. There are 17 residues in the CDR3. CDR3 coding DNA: TGCGCCAGCAGCCAAGTGGTGGCAGGGTCTCTGAACACTGAAGCTTTCTTT. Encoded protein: CASSQVVAGSLNTEAFF.

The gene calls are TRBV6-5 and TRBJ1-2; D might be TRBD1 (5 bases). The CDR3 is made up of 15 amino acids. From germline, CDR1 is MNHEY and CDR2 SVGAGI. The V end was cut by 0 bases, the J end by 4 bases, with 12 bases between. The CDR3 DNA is TGTGCCAGCAGTTACTCGAGGCGGGGGATCTATGGCTACACCTTC. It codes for CASSYSRRGIYGYTF.

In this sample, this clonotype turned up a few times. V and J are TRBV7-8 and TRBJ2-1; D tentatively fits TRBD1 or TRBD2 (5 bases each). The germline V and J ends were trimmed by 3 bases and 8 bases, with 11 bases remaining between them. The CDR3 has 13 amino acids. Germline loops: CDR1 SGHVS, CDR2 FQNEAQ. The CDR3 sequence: CASSFRDPHEQFF. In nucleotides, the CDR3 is TGTGCCAGCAGCTTCCGGGACCCACATGAGCAGTTCTTC.

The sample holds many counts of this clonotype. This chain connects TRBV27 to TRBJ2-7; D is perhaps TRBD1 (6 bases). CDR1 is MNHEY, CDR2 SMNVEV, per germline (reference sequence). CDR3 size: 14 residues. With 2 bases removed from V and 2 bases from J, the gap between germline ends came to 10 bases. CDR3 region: CASSLMGTTYEQYF. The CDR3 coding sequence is TGTGCCAGCAGTTTAATGGGGACAACCTACGAGCAGTACTTC.

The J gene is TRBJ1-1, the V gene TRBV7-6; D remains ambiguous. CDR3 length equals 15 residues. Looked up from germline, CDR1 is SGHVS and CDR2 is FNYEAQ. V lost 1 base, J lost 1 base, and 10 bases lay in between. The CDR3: CASSLEARKNTEAFF. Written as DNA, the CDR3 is TGTGCCAGCAGCTTAGAGGCCCGAAAGAACACTGAAGCTTTCTTT. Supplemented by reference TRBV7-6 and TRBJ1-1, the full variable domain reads GAGVSQSPRYKVTKRGQDVALRCDPISGHVSLYWYRQALGQGPEFLTYFNYEAQQDKSGLPNDRFSAERPEGSISTLTIQRTEQRDSAMYRCASSLEARKNTEAFFGQGTRLTVV.

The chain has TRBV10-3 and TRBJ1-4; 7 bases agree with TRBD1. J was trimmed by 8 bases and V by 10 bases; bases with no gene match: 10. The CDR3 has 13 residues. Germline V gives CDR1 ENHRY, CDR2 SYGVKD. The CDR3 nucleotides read TGTGCCACCTCCCCGACAGGGAAGGAAAAACTGTTTTTT. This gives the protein CATSPTGKEKLFF.

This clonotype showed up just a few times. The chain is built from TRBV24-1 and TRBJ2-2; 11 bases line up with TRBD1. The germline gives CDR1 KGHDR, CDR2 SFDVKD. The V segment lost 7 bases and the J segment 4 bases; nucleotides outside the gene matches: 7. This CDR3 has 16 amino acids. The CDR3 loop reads CATRSTGTGGTGELFF. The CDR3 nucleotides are TGTGCCACCAGAAGTACCGGGACAGGGGGCACCGGGGAGCTGTTTTTT.

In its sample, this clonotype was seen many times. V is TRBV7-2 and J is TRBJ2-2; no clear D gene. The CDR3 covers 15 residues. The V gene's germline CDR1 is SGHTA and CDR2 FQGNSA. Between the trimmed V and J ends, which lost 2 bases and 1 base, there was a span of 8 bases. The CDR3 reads CASSLSPGNTGELFF. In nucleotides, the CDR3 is TGTGCCAGCAGCTTAAGCCCGGGGAACACCGGGGAGCTGTTTTTT.

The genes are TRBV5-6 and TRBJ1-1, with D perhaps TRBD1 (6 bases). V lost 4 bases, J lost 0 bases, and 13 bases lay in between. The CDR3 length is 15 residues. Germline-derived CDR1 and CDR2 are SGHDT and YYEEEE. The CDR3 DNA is TGTGCCAGCAGCGACACGGACAGAATGAACACTGAAGCTTTCTTT. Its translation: CASSDTDRMNTEAFF.

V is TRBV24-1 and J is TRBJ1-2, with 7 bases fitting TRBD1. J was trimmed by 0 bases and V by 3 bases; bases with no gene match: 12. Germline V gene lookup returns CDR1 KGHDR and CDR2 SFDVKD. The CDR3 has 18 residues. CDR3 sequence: CATSDPRDSGRANYGYTF. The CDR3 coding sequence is TGTGCCACCAGTGATCCCCGGGACAGCGGACGAGCTAACTATGGCTACACCTTC.

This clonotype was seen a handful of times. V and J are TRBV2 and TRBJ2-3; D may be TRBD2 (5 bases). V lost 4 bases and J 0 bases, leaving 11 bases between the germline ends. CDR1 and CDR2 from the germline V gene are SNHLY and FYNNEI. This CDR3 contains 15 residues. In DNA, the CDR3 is TGTGCCAGCAGTGTCAGGAGCGGCAGCACAGATACGCAGTATTTT. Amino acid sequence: CASSVRSGSTDTQYF.

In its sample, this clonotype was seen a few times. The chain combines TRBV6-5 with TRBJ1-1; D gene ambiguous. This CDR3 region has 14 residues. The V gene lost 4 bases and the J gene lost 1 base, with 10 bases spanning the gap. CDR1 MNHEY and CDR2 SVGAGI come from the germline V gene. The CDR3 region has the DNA TGTGCCAGCAGTTCGGTCCGGGGGAACACTGAAGCTTTCTTT. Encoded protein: CASSSVRGNTEAFF.

This chain's CDR3 is CASSLTGGGYNEQFF. In DNA form, the CDR3 reads TGTGCCAGCAGCTTGACAGGGGGAGGGTACAATGAGCAGTTCTTC. The rearrangement links TRBV7-3 to TRBJ2-1; 9 nucleotides agree with TRBD1. Germline V gene sequence: CDR1 SGHTA, CDR2 FQGTGA. The CDR3 has 15 amino acids. V shed 3 bases and J 4 bases; nucleotides not matched to a gene: 4.